The 9 T cell receptor beta chains given below trace back to one sample, sequenced in a study of blood T cell repertoires in COVID-19. Data came from immunoSEQ multiplex PCR; TCRdb stores just in-frame clones and leaves some out. Of 60,000 to 80,000 clones detected, approximately 84% appear once; the ten largest clones hold 7.5% to 9%. Sequencing input: peripheral blood. These receptors were taken from a middle-aged man with active COVID-19.

This clone appeared once. Written as DNA, the CDR3 is TGTGCCAGCAGTAGGGGACTCGTTCGAGATACGCAGTATTTT. It codes for CASSRGLVRDTQYF. The rearrangement links TRBV27 to TRBJ2-3; D may be TRBD2 (6 bases). The length of the CDR3 is 14 residues. Germline loops: CDR1 MNHEY, CDR2 SMNVEV (reference sequence). Trimming took off 5 bases at V and 5 bases at J, with 14 bases between the two ends.

The V gene is TRBV18, the J gene TRBJ2-1; 10 bases align to TRBD1. J lost 1 base, V lost 3 bases, and 3 bases had no gene match. Germline V gene lookup returns CDR1 KGHSH and CDR2 LQKENI. The CDR3 is 16 residues long. CDR3 residues: CASSPPGQGSYNEQFF. The CDR3, as DNA: TGTGCCAGCTCACCCCCGGGACAGGGGTCCTACAATGAGCAGTTCTTC.

V is TRBV7-8 and J is TRBJ2-3; the match to TRBD2 covers 10 bases. V lost 3 bases to trimming and J lost 7 bases; unmatched junction nucleotides: 4. The CDR3 consists of 14 residues. The germline V gene encodes CDR1 SGHVS and CDR2 FQNEAQ. The CDR3 coding sequence is TGTGCCAGCAGCTTTCCTAGCGGGGGAAATACGCAGTATTTT. Amino acids: CASSFPSGGNTQYF.

This chain links TRBV11-2 with TRBJ2-6; possibly TRBD1 for D (5 bases). The germline V gene has CDR1 SGHAT and CDR2 FQNNGV. This CDR3 is 18 amino acids long. Trimming pared 3 bases from V and 2 bases from J, leaving 17 bases between. The CDR3 loop is CASSLNSGSPPGANVLTF. In DNA, the CDR3 is TGTGCCAGCAGCTTGAACTCAGGGTCCCCCCCTGGGGCCAACGTCCTGACTTTC. Variable domain in full (rest from reference TRBV11-2 and TRBJ2-6): EAGVAQSPRYKIIEKRQSVAFWCNPISGHATLYWYQQILGQGPKLLIQFQNNGVVDDSQLPKDRFSAERLKGVDSTLKIQPAKLEDSAVYLCASSLNSGSPPGANVLTFGAGSRLTVL.

The CDR3 sequence is CASSLGGSGANVLTF. Here the CDR3 DNA reads TGTGCCAGCAGTCTAGGGGGATCCGGGGCCAACGTCCTGACTTTC. The chain combines TRBV6-2 or TRBV6-3 with TRBJ2-6; D is perhaps TRBD1 (6 bases). This CDR3 has 15 residues. CDR1 and CDR2 from the germline V gene are MNHEY and SVGEGT. Trimming removed 5 bases from V and 4 bases from J, with 12 bases in between.

This chain connects TRBV10-1 to TRBJ1-1; 8 bases align to TRBD1. The CDR3 is 14 amino acids. The trim removed 5 bases at V and 1 base at J, leaving 3 bases unmatched. Germline V CDR1 and CDR2: WNHNN, SYGVQD (reference sequence). Written as DNA, the CDR3 is TGCGCCAGCAGTCCGGACAGGGCGAACACTGAAGCTTTCTTT. It specifies CASSPDRANTEAFF.

This clone appeared a single time. The J gene is TRBJ1-5, the V gene TRBV19, with 9 positions matching TRBD1. The CDR3 runs 14 residues. V was clipped by 2 bases and J by 13 bases; unmatched bases: 9. CDR1 and CDR2 (germline): LNHDA, SQIVND (reference sequence). Here the CDR3 reads CASSIQTRDRVQHF. Here the CDR3 DNA reads TGTGCCAGTAGTATACAAACCCGGGACAGGGTACAGCATTTT. Full variable domain (rest looked up from reference TRBV19 and TRBJ1-5): DGGITQSPKYLFRKEGQNVTLSCEQNLNHDAMYWYRQDPGQGLRLIYYSQIVNDFQKGDIAEGYSVSREKKESFPLTVTSAQKNPTAFYLCASSIQTRDRVQHFGDGTRLSIL.

The chain recombines TRBV11-2 with TRBJ2-7; D is unclear. The CDR3 has 12 residues. V shed 2 bases and J shed 5 bases, with 7 bases lying between them. Germline lookup yields CDR1 SGHAT and CDR2 FQNNGV. The CDR3 sequence is CASSLYFHEQYF. The CDR3 nucleotides are TGTGCCAGCAGCTTATATTTCCACGAGCAGTACTTC.

This chain links TRBV6-5 with TRBJ1-1; tentatively, D is TRBD1 (6 bases). CDR1 is MNHEY, CDR2 SVGAGI, per germline. This CDR3 is 14 amino acids long. The V gene lost 5 bases and the J gene lost 5 bases, with 15 bases spanning the gap. CDR3 region: CASSTQGIGTEAFF. The CDR3 nucleotides read TGTGCCAGCAGTACTCAGGGGATCGGGACTGAAGCTTTCTTT.